These 20 T cell receptor beta chains were all obtained from the same sample, sequenced in a study of shared clonotypes between healthy human individuals (TCRdb year 2020). CD8 naive samples were CD45RO-negative cells positively selected for CCR7, giving a CD45RA+CCR7+ population that excluded TemRA cells. Library generation was performed with the immunoSEQ multiplex PCR assay. As stored in TCRdb, this immuneACCESS dataset retains in-frame rearrangements with V and J assigned. A fraction of the clones does not appear; measured against another copy, unresolved V genes explain less than half of the discrepancy, and the remainder lacks a known reason. This sample holds over 2 million clones; approximately 95% were observed only once. The ten largest account for 1.1% of the sample. The sample taken for sequencing was naive CD8+ T cells sorted from blood. The cell subset or site label for this specimen denotes: CD45RA+CCR7+. Source of these receptors: a man younger than 35 in good health.

This chain's CDR3 is CASSQDVWGGRTYNEQFF. The CDR3 nucleotides read TGCGCCAGCAGCCAAGACGTTTGGGGCGGGAGGACCTACAATGAGCAGTTCTTC. The chain has TRBV4-3 and TRBJ2-1; TRBD2 agrees at 8 bases. There are 18 residues in the CDR3. Germline V gives CDR1 LGHNA, CDR2 YSLEER. J was trimmed by 2 bases and V by 0 bases; bases with no gene match: 9.

The rearrangement joins TRBV9 to TRBJ1-2, with D possibly TRBD1 on 5 matching bases. The CDR3 is made up of 12 amino acids. V lost 4 bases and J 3 bases, leaving 7 bases between the germline ends. The germline CDR1 and CDR2 sequences are SGDLS and YYNGEE. CDR3 region: CASSRGDYGYTF. The CDR3 region has the DNA TGTGCCAGCAGCAGAGGGGACTATGGCTACACCTTC.

This chain joins TRBV10-1 and TRBJ2-2, with TRBD2 as a possible D gene (5 bases). V was shortened by 3 bases and J by 5 bases, with 7 bases between the two germline ends. The CDR3 runs to 13 residues. Germline-derived CDR1 and CDR2 are WNHNN and SYGVQD (reference sequence). The CDR3 DNA reads TGCGCCAGCAGTGAATGGACTACCGGGGAGCTGTTTTTT. Translated, it gives CASSEWTTGELFF.

The chain carries TRBV28 and TRBJ1-4; D remains unclear. The CDR3 is 14 amino acids. Trimming pared 2 bases from V and 4 bases from J, leaving 8 bases between. Germline CDR1 reads MDHEN; CDR2 reads SYDVKM. CDR3 loop: CASSLRVNNEKLFF. Written as DNA, the CDR3 is TGTGCCAGCAGTTTACGGGTTAATAATGAAAAACTGTTTTTT.

This chain uses TRBV28 with TRBJ2-1; 9 bases are shared with TRBD2. With V trimmed by 8 bases and J by 4 bases, 15 bases remained unmatched. The CDR3 covers 17 residues. Germline loops: CDR1 MDHEN, CDR2 SYDVKM. The CDR3 here is CASHFSGASGVYNEQFF. For the CDR3, the DNA is TGTGCCAGCCACTTCTCCGGGGCTAGCGGGGTATACAATGAGCAGTTCTTC.

V and J are TRBV27 and TRBJ1-1; D perhaps matches TRBD1 (5 bases). Per germline, CDR1 MNHEY and CDR2 SMNVEV (reference sequence). CDR3 size: 12 residues. Trimming removed 9 bases at V and 4 bases at J, with 12 bases between. The CDR3 sequence: CASGPGGTEAFF. DNA for the CDR3: TGTGCCAGTGGGCCCGGGGGCACTGAAGCTTTCTTT.

This sequence joins TRBV6-6 and TRBJ1-1, with a possible D match to TRBD1 (6 bases). This CDR3 contains 12 residues. Germline CDR1 reads MNHNY; CDR2 reads SVGAGI (reference sequence). With 11 bases removed from V and 3 bases from J, the gap between germline ends came to 13 bases. CDR3 DNA sequence: TGTGCCGGGGGCTGGGCGGACACTGAAGCTTTCTTT. Translation gives CAGGWADTEAFF.

CDR3 in amino acids: CASSLETNYEQYF. Written as DNA, the CDR3 is TGTGCCAGCAGCTTAGAGACGAACTACGAGCAGTACTTC. This chain links TRBV7-2 with TRBJ2-7; D remains ambiguous. CDR1 and CDR2 from the germline V gene are SGHTA and FQGNSA. The CDR3 runs 13 residues. The V gene lost 1 base and the J gene lost 3 bases, with 7 bases spanning the gap.

This CDR3 reads CASSPSRGSASSTDTQYF. The CDR3 DNA follows: TGTGCCAGCAGTCCATCCCGGGGTAGCGCCTCTAGCACAGATACGCAGTATTTT. The V call is TRBV27, the J call TRBJ2-3, with a possible D match to TRBD2 (5 bases). With 5 bases removed from V and 0 bases from J, the gap between germline ends came to 21 bases. The germline CDR1 and CDR2 sequences are MNHEY and SMNVEV (reference sequence). The CDR3 has 18 residues.

V is TRBV9 and J is TRBJ2-1, with 7 bases lining up with TRBD2. The germline CDR1 and CDR2 sequences are SGDLS and YYNGEE. There are 15 residues in the CDR3. V was clipped by 3 bases and J by 8 bases; unmatched bases: 11. The DNA for the CDR3 is TGTGCCAGCAGCGAGGGCGGGAGTCAGGGCTATGAGCAGTTCTTC. This sequence encodes CASSEGGSQGYEQFF.

This chain joins TRBV11-2 and TRBJ2-7; possible D gene TRBD2, 5 bases. V dropped 5 bases and J dropped 5 bases, with 19 bases sitting between them. CDR1 and CDR2 from the germline V gene are SGHAT and FQNNGV. This CDR3 comprises 15 residues. CDR3 nucleotides: TGTGCCAGCAGCCCCCTTCGGGGAGCCCCTGACGAGCAGTACTTC. Encoded protein: CASSPLRGAPDEQYF. Full variable domain (rest looked up from reference TRBV11-2 and TRBJ2-7): EAGVAQSPRYKIIEKRQSVAFWCNPISGHATLYWYQQILGQGPKLLIQFQNNGVVDDSQLPKDRFSAERLKGVDSTLKIQPAKLEDSAVYLCASSPLRGAPDEQYFGPGTRLTVT.

The chain carries TRBV6-1 and TRBJ2-7; TRBD2 matches at 7 bases. The CDR3 contains 15 residues. Germline V gives CDR1 MNHNS, CDR2 SASEGT. The junction had 14 bases not matched to a gene; V was cut back by 6 bases and J by 6 bases. The CDR3 nucleotides are TGTGCCAGCAGACCCGGGAGGTATGGTGGTGGCGAGCAGTACTTC. Its translation is CASRPGRYGGGEQYF.

The genes are TRBV11-2 and TRBJ1-4; 10 bases map to TRBD1. CDR3 size: 16 residues. V trimming: 1 base; J trimming: 8 bases; junction bases outside the gene matches: 7. Germline V CDR1 and CDR2: SGHAT, FQNNGV. The DNA for the CDR3 is TGTGCCAGCAGCTTAGCCAGGACAGGGGGAGGAGAAAAACTGTTTTTT. Protein: CASSLARTGGGEKLFF.

The chain joins TRBV5-1 to TRBJ1-6; D might be TRBD1 (6 bases). V gave up 6 bases and J gave up 0 bases, with 16 bases separating them. The CDR3 sequence is 17 residues long. Germline loops: CDR1 SGHRS, CDR2 YFSETQ. The CDR3 bases are TGCGCCAGCACCCCGGGAGGACAGAGCTCCTATAATTCACCCCTCCACTTT. Its translation: CASTPGGQSSYNSPLHF.

The V and J genes are TRBV7-9 and TRBJ2-7; the match to TRBD1 covers 9 bases. The germline V gene has CDR1 SEHNR and CDR2 FQNEAQ (reference sequence). There are 13 residues in the CDR3. V dropped 5 bases and J dropped 4; count of bases not matched to a gene: 3. The CDR3 DNA reads as TGTGCCAGCAGCACAGGGGGCTGGTACGAGCAGTACTTC. Its translation is CASSTGGWYEQYF.

The DNA for the CDR3 is TGTGCCATCAGTGAGACCACGGGAGGACAAGAGACCCAGTACTTC. Protein: CAISETTGGQETQYF. The J gene is TRBJ2-5, the V gene TRBV10-3; 7 positions match TRBD2. This CDR3 has 15 amino acids. The germline V gene encodes CDR1 ENHRY and CDR2 SYGVKD. V lost 2 bases, J lost 2 bases, and 5 bases stayed unmatched.

The chain employs TRBV5-1 and TRBJ2-2; possibly TRBD1 for D (6 bases). The CDR3 spans 16 residues. V shed 0 bases and J shed 3 bases, with 12 bases lying between them. Germline V gene data show CDR1 as SGHRS and CDR2 as YFSETQ. CDR3 nucleotide sequence: TGCGCCAGCAGCTTGGAACAGGGCCCTTACACCGGGGAGCTGTTTTTT. Amino acid sequence: CASSLEQGPYTGELFF.

As to this clone: At the DNA level, this CDR3 is encoded by other sequences in the same sample as well. The genes are TRBV27 and TRBJ1-5, with D possibly matching TRBD1 (5 bases). The CDR3 is made up of 14 amino acids. CDR1 is MNHEY and CDR2 is SMNVEV in the germline V gene (reference sequence). Trimming removed 5 bases at V and 1 base at J, with 9 bases between. CDR3 amino acids: CASSTGGSNQPQHF. The CDR3 DNA reads as TGTGCCAGCAGTACTGGGGGGAGCAATCAGCCCCAGCATTTT.

In DNA form, the CDR3 reads TGTGCCAGCACCACGGGGGGTGAAGGGAACTCTGGGGCCAACGTCCTGACTTTC. As protein: CASTTGGEGNSGANVLTF. V gene TRBV7-9 combines with J gene TRBJ2-6; 7 bases match TRBD2. CDR1 and CDR2 (germline): SEHNR, FQNEAQ (reference sequence). This CDR3 has 18 amino acids. J gave up 0 bases and V 7 bases, and 12 bases lay outside the gene matches.

The chain is built from TRBV7-2 and TRBJ1-1; 12 bases line up with TRBD1. The CDR3 is made up of 17 amino acids. Trimming removed 1 base from V and 1 base from J; junction bases left unmatched: 4. Germline-derived CDR1 and CDR2 are SGHTA and FQGNSA. The CDR3 is CASSLEGQGASNTEAFF. The CDR3 region has the DNA TGTGCCAGCAGCTTAGAGGGACAGGGGGCTTCGAACACTGAAGCTTTCTTT. Drawing the rest from reference TRBV7-2 and TRBJ1-1, the complete variable domain is GAGVSQSPSNKVTEKGKDVELRCDPISGHTALYWYRQSLGQGLEFLIYFQGNSAPDKSGLPSDRFSAERTGGSVSTLTIQRTQQEDSAVYLCASSLEGQGASNTEAFFGQGTRLTVV.